One and the same sample provided the 30 T cell receptor beta chains below, sequenced in a study of Graves' ophthalmopathy and Graves' hyperthyroidism listed by TCRdb under 2018. TCRdb records Illumina HiSeq 2000 as the sequencer. For repertoire sequencing, TCR beta CDR3 regions were amplified from RNA transcripts. The first round was an RT-PCR using HTBI primers with the Qiagen OneStep RT-PCR kit, and this first round was followed by a second-round multiplex PCR, then size selection and purification. TCRdb took the public reads, trimmed them with fastp at Q25, ran MiXCR for clone calling and kept in-frame beta chains. Duplicate CDR3 protein sequences are folded into a single record with the most common DNA and genes. The sample includes 650,000 to 800,000 distinct CDR3 sequences, with roughly two fifths observed a single time. 2.5% to 3.5% of the sample lies in the top ten. The sequenced sample consisted of peripheral blood. The receptors derive from an adult man with Graves' ophthalmopathy.

In this sample, this clonotype turned up many times. V usage is TRBV7-9 and J usage is TRBJ1-4; possibly TRBD1 for D (5 bases). The germline V and J ends were trimmed by 5 bases and 8 bases, with 21 bases remaining between them. Germline loops: CDR1 SEHNR, CDR2 FQNEAQ (reference sequence). The CDR3 consists of 16 residues. CDR3 residues: CASSPLEGEGWEKLFF. The DNA for the CDR3 is TGTGCCAGCAGCCCGCTCGAAGGGGAGGGTTGGGAAAAACTGTTTTTT.

The chain carries TRBV30 and TRBJ2-2, with D possibly TRBD2 on 6 matching bases. The CDR3 runs 15 residues. Trimming pared 0 bases from V and 5 bases from J, leaving 13 bases between. Looked up from germline, CDR1 is GTSNPN and CDR2 is SVGIG (reference sequence). The CDR3: CAWSVGLSGTGELFF. DNA for the CDR3: TGTGCCTGGAGTGTGGGACTGTCAGGGACCGGGGAGCTGTTTTTT.

This sequence joins TRBV10-3 and TRBJ1-1; D possibly corresponds to TRBD1 (6 bases). Looked up from germline, CDR1 is ENHRY and CDR2 is SYGVKD. The CDR3 consists of 16 residues. With 0 bases removed from V and 3 bases from J, the gap between germline ends came to 14 bases. CDR3 loop: CAISESGVTGYTEAFF. The CDR3 DNA reads TGTGCCATCAGTGAGTCGGGTGTGACAGGCTACACTGAAGCTTTCTTT.

The chain links TRBV20-1 to TRBJ1-5; TRBD1 agrees at 8 bases. The CDR3 spans 12 residues. J gave up 9 bases and V 4 bases, and 5 bases lay outside the gene matches. Germline V gene data show CDR1 as DFQATT and CDR2 as SNEGSKA (reference sequence). DNA for the CDR3: TGCAGTGCTATGAAAGGGACAGGGCCCCAGCATTTT. Its translation is CSAMKGTGPQHF.

At least ten counts were recorded for this clonotype. The chain combines TRBV5-1 with TRBJ2-7; D ambiguous. The V gene lost 0 bases and the J gene lost 6 bases, with 10 bases spanning the gap. Germline CDR1 and CDR2: SGHRS and YFSETQ. The CDR3 sequence is 13 residues long. The CDR3 sequence: CASSLAGFSEQYF. The CDR3 coding sequence is TGCGCCAGCAGCTTGGCCGGGTTCTCCGAGCAGTACTTC.

This clonotype was observed a single time. The rearrangement links TRBV7-2 to TRBJ2-7; the match to TRBD1 covers 10 bases. Per the germline V gene, CDR1 is SGHTA and CDR2 is FQGNSA. Trimming cost V 8 bases and J 3 bases; bases outside gene matches: 7. The CDR3 consists of 14 residues. CDR3 residues: CASVPGQGFYEQYF. For the CDR3, the DNA is TGTGCCAGCGTTCCGGGACAGGGGTTCTACGAGCAGTACTTC. The full variable domain, with the rest looked up from reference TRBV7-2 and TRBJ2-7, is GAGVSQSPSNKVTEKGKDVELRCDPISGHTALYWYRQSLGQGLEFLIYFQGNSAPDKSGLPSDRFSAERTGGSVSTLTIQRTQQEDSAVYLCASVPGQGFYEQYFGPGTRLTVT.

This clonotype was detected many times. The V gene is TRBV6-5, the J gene TRBJ1-5; a weak D match, TRBD1 (5 bases). CDR3 length: 12 residues. Trimming took off 8 bases at V and 5 bases at J, with 10 bases between the two ends. Germline values: CDR1 MNHEY, CDR2 SVGAGI. The CDR3 protein is CASWDGYQPQHF. CDR3 in DNA: TGTGCCAGCTGGGACGGATATCAGCCCCAGCATTTT.

The V gene is TRBV2, the J gene TRBJ2-7; 7 bases map to TRBD2. Trimming at V came to 6 bases and at J to 11 bases, leaving 10 bases not matched to a gene. The CDR3 loop spans 12 amino acids. CDR1 and CDR2 (germline): SNHLY, FYNNEI. CDR3 in DNA: TGTGCCAGCAGCTTGGGGGGGGGGTTCGAGTACTTC. Protein: CASSLGGGFEYF.

Only a few counts were recorded for this clonotype. The chain uses TRBV4-3 and TRBJ1-1; D unresolved. Trimming shortened V by 3 bases and J by 3 bases, and 17 bases separated the two germline ends. Per germline, CDR1 LGHNA and CDR2 YSLEER. The CDR3 totals 16 residues. The CDR3 loop is CASSHFGITRDTEAFF. CDR3 in DNA: TGCGCCAGCAGCCACTTCGGTATCACAAGGGACACTGAAGCTTTCTTT.

This clonotype was found many times. The CDR3: CASSPGTGGRVKLFF. CDR3 sequence (DNA): TGTGCCAGCAGTCCCGGGACAGGAGGGAGGGTGAAACTGTTTTTT. The chain has TRBV6-5 and TRBJ1-4; 8 nucleotides align to TRBD1. Trimming cost V 5 bases and J 11 bases; bases outside gene matches: 13. Germline V gene data show CDR1 as MNHEY and CDR2 as SVGAGI. The CDR3 extends over 15 amino acids.

V usage is TRBV7-3 and J usage is TRBJ2-7, with D possibly matching TRBD2 (5 bases). This CDR3 comprises 17 residues. Trimming cost V 5 bases and J 2 bases, with 22 bases left between them. CDR1 and CDR2 from the germline V gene are SGHTA and FQGTGA. CDR3 nucleotides: TGTGCCAGCAGCCAGAACCCGACACGGACTGGAGCCTACGAGCAGTACTTC. It is translated as CASSQNPTRTGAYEQYF.

This clonotype was counted at least ten times. This chain uses TRBV24-1 with TRBJ1-1; D might be TRBD1 (5 bases). Germline V gene lookup returns CDR1 KGHDR and CDR2 SFDVKD. The CDR3 contains 13 residues. The germline V and J ends were trimmed by 2 bases and 12 bases, with 15 bases remaining between them. The CDR3 DNA reads TGTGCCACCAGTGATTGGAACAGGTTTCTTTCTTTCTTT. Amino acid sequence: CATSDWNRFLSFF.

This rearrangement joins TRBV2 to TRBJ2-3; 9 nucleotides line up with TRBD2. Germline values: CDR1 SNHLY, CDR2 FYNNEI. Trimming took 6 bases from V and 0 from J; bases not matched to a gene: 7. The CDR3 is 16 residues long. This CDR3 is CASSQVSGGSTDTQYF. CDR3 DNA sequence: TGTGCCAGCAGCCAAGTGAGCGGGGGGAGCACAGATACGCAGTATTTT.

As for this clonotype: A clone one base away is much larger, so this may be a read error. The chain combines TRBV20-1 with TRBJ1-1, with D perhaps matching TRBD1 (5 bases). Germline V gene sequence: CDR1 DFQATT, CDR2 SNEGSKA (reference sequence). Trimming took 6 bases from V and 3 from J, leaving 11 bases between them. This CDR3 comprises 12 residues. The CDR3 here is CSAGAGDTEAFF. The CDR3 region has the DNA TGCAGTGCCGGGGCGGGTGACACTGAAGCTTTCTTT.

There are a few counts of this clonotype. The chain couples TRBV4-3 to TRBJ1-2, with unresolved D. CDR1 LGHNA and CDR2 YSLEER come from the germline V gene. Trimming stripped 0 bases from V and 4 bases from J, with 9 bases between. The CDR3 length is 14 residues. The CDR3 DNA is TGCGCCAGCAGCCAAGAGGGATCTGCCTATGGCTACACCTTC. It yields the protein CASSQEGSAYGYTF.

In its sample, this clonotype was seen many times. The gene calls are TRBV19 and TRBJ1-1; tentatively, D is TRBD1 (5 bases). This CDR3 contains 14 residues. Germline-derived CDR1 and CDR2 are LNHDA and SQIVND (reference sequence). V was pared by 2 bases and J by 1 base, with 8 bases between. This CDR3 reads CASSINDRNTEAFF. CDR3 DNA sequence: TGTGCCAGTAGTATAAATGACAGGAACACTGAAGCTTTCTTT.

Worth noting for this clonotype: This may come from a read error, since a much larger clone is one base off. The chain joins TRBV19 to TRBJ1-1; 8 bases are shared with TRBD1. The CDR3 totals 12 residues. Unmatched junction bases numbered 4, after V lost 3 bases and J lost 10 bases. Germline lookup yields CDR1 LNHDA and CDR2 SQIVND (reference sequence). CDR3 residues: CASSIGTGGAFF. The CDR3 nucleotides are TGTGCCAGTAGTATTGGGACAGGTGGAGCTTTCTTT. The variable domain in full, completed from reference TRBV19 and TRBJ1-1, reads DGGITQSPKYLFRKEGQNVTLSCEQNLNHDAMYWYRQDPGQGLRLIYYSQIVNDFQKGDIAEGYSVSREKKESFPLTVTSAQKNPTAFYLCASSIGTGGAFFGQGTRLTVV.

A few counts support this clonotype. The chain joins TRBV29-1 to TRBJ1-1, with 8 nucleotides matching TRBD1. The V and J ends lost 6 bases and 0 bases, in that order; junction bases with no gene match: 9. This CDR3 contains 15 residues. Germline V lookup: CDR1 SQVTM, CDR2 ANQGSEA. The CDR3 DNA reads as TGCAGCGTGACAGGGGACCCGGCGATGAACACTGAAGCTTTCTTT. Its translation is CSVTGDPAMNTEAFF. Using reference TRBV29-1 and TRBJ1-1 for the parts outside the CDR3, the full variable domain is SAVISQKPSRDICQRGTSLTIQCQVDSQVTMMFWYRQQPGQSLTLIATANQGSEATYESGFVIDKFPISRPNLTFSTLTVSNMSPEDSSIYLCSVTGDPAMNTEAFFGQGTRLTVV.

The chain recombines TRBV7-2 with TRBJ1-2; D is unresolved. The germline V gene encodes CDR1 SGHTA and CDR2 FQGNSA. V lost 7 bases and J lost 5, with 20 bases in between. This CDR3 is 15 amino acids long. This chain's CDR3 is CASKPNLVAVYGYTF. Written as DNA, the CDR3 is TGTGCCAGCAAGCCGAACTTGGTGGCCGTATATGGCTACACCTTC.

As for this clonotype: The junction departs from the called germline gene at one end, perhaps through a read error. The chain employs TRBV25-1 and TRBJ2-2; weak D call: TRBD1 (6 bases). Looked up from germline, CDR1 is MGHDK and CDR2 is SYGVNS. CDR3 size: 15 residues. The CDR3 loop reads CASGEIQGPAGELFF. For the CDR3, the DNA is TGTGCCAGCGGTGAAATCCAGGGGCCGGCCGGGGAGCTGTTTTTT.

This chain uses TRBV6-4 with TRBJ1-1; possible D gene TRBD1, 6 bases. The CDR3 has 15 amino acids. Germline CDR1 reads MRHNA; CDR2 reads SNTAGT. Trimming pared 0 bases from V and 3 bases from J, leaving 11 bases between. As DNA, the CDR3 is TGTGCCAGCAGTGACTCCGGGGGCGGGTACACTGAAGCTTTCTTT. Encoded protein: CASSDSGGGYTEAFF.

This clonotype was seen ten or more times. The V and J genes are TRBV19 and TRBJ1-1; 7 positions match TRBD1. Germline CDR1 LNHDA, CDR2 SQIVND (reference sequence). Trimming took 6 bases from V and 4 from J; bases not matched to a gene: 8. This CDR3 contains 14 residues. CDR3 DNA sequence: TGTGCCAGTAGATCCCGGGACAGTAGCACTGAAGCTTTCTTT. This gives the protein CASRSRDSSTEAFF. The complete variable domain, with remaining parts taken from reference TRBV19 and TRBJ1-1, reads DGGITQSPKYLFRKEGQNVTLSCEQNLNHDAMYWYRQDPGQGLRLIYYSQIVNDFQKGDIAEGYSVSREKKESFPLTVTSAQKNPTAFYLCASRSRDSSTEAFFGQGTRLTVV.

This chain joins TRBV12-3 or TRBV12-4 and TRBJ1-4; 7 nucleotides line up with TRBD1. V lost 5 bases, J lost 7 bases, and 4 bases stayed unmatched. This CDR3 contains 13 residues. The CDR3 here is CASSIQGVEKLFF. CDR3 sequence (DNA): TGTGCCAGCAGTATTCAGGGGGTTGAAAAACTGTTTTTT.

This clonotype appeared many times. The rearrangement uses TRBV9 and TRBJ2-5, with 8 bases fitting TRBD2. Losses at the gene ends were 1 base for V and 3 bases for J; bases not matched to a gene: 5. Germline assignment: CDR1 SGDLS and CDR2 YYNGEE. The CDR3 is 15 amino acids. CDR3 loop: CASSVRPAGEETQYF. CDR3 nucleotides: TGTGCCAGCAGCGTAAGGCCAGCGGGAGAAGAGACCCAGTACTTC.

This clonotype was seen at least ten times. Written as DNA, the CDR3 is TGTGCCAGCAGCTTGAAGGGTACCTACGAGCAGTACTTC. It encodes CASSLKGTYEQYF. The rearrangement links TRBV5-6 to TRBJ2-7, with D uncertain. The germline V gene has CDR1 SGHDT and CDR2 YYEEEE. This CDR3 is built from 13 residues. Trimming cost V 1 base and J 2 bases, with 7 bases left between them.

This clonotype was counted at least ten times. The chain combines TRBV5-1 with TRBJ2-7; TRBD1 aligns across 7 bases. This CDR3 has 14 amino acids. V was pared by 4 bases and J by 2 bases, with 6 bases of the junction left unmatched. Germline CDR1 is SGHRS and CDR2 is YFSETQ. CDR3 in DNA: TGCGCCAGCAGCGCAGGACAGGCAACCTACGAGCAGTACTTC. Translation: CASSAGQATYEQYF.

This clonotype was seen only a few times. This sequence joins TRBV11-2 and TRBJ2-2; the D gene is possibly TRBD2 (5 bases). The CDR3 totals 15 residues. CDR1 and CDR2 (germline): SGHAT, FQNNGV. V was cut by 5 bases and J by 4 bases, with 14 bases left in between. The CDR3 coding sequence is TGTGCCAGCAGCCGCCAGGCGGGTCCCACCGGGGAGCTGTTTTTT. Residues: CASSRQAGPTGELFF.

The J gene is TRBJ2-7, the V gene TRBV11-2; the D gene is possibly TRBD1 (6 bases). V was trimmed by 1 base and J by 1 base, leaving 17 bases between them. Germline CDR1 is SGHAT and CDR2 is FQNNGV. The CDR3 covers 17 residues. As DNA, the CDR3 is TGTGCCAGCAGCTTAGGTGCAGGGGCTATGGGATCCTACGAGCAGTACTTC. This gives the protein CASSLGAGAMGSYEQYF.

The V call is TRBV20-1, the J call TRBJ2-1, with D perhaps TRBD2 (6 bases). V lost 5 bases and J lost 7, with 12 bases in between. Germline CDR1 DFQATT, CDR2 SNEGSKA (reference sequence). The CDR3 totals 12 residues. The CDR3 DNA reads as TGCAGTGCTCCACGGGGGTCTAATGAGCAGTTCTTC. It encodes CSAPRGSNEQFF.

This clonotype was observed a handful of times. The gene calls are TRBV30 and TRBJ2-5; D not certain. The length of the CDR3 is 11 residues. Trimming shortened V by 3 bases and J by 4 bases, and 6 bases separated the two germline ends. Germline V CDR1 and CDR2: GTSNPN, SVGIG (reference sequence). Here the CDR3 reads CAWRLGETQYF. CDR3 sequence (DNA): TGTGCCTGGAGATTGGGAGAGACCCAGTACTTC.